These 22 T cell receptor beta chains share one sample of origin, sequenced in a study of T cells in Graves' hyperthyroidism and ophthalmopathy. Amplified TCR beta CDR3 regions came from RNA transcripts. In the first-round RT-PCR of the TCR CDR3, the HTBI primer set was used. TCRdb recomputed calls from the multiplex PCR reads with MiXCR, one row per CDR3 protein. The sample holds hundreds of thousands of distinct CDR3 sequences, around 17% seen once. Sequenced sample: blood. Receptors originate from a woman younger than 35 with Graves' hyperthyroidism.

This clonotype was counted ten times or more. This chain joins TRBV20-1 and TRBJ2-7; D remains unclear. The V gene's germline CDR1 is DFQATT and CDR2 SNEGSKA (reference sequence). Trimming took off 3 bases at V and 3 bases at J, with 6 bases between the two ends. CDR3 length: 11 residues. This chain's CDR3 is CSASSNYEQYF. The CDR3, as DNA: TGCAGTGCTAGTTCGAACTACGAGCAGTACTTC.

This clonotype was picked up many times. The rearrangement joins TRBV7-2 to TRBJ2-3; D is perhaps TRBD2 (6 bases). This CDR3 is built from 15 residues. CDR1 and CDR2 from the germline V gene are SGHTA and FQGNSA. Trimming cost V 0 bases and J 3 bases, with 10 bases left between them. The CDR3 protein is CASSLAWRETDTQYF. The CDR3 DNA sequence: TGTGCCAGCAGCTTAGCGTGGCGGGAAACAGATACGCAGTATTTT.

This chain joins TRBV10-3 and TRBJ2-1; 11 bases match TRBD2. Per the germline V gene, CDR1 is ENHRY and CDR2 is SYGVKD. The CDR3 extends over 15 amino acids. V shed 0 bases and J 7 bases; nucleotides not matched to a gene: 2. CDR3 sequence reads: CAISESASGRNEQFF. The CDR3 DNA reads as TGTGCCATCAGTGAGTCGGCTAGCGGGAGGAATGAGCAGTTCTTC.

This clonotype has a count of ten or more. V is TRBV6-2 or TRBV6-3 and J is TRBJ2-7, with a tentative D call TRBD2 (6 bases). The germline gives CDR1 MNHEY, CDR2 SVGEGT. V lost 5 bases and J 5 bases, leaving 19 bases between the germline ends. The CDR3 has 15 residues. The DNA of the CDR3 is TGTGCCAGCAGTCCGACGCTTCGGGGGTCCCACGAGCAGTACTTC. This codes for CASSPTLRGSHEQYF.

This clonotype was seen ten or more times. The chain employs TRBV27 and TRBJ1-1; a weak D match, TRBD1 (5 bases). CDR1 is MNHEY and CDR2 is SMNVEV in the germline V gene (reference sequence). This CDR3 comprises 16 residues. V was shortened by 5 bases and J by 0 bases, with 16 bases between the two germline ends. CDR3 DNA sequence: TGTGCCAGCAGTACTACAGGAAGCAGTATGAACACTGAAGCTTTCTTT. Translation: CASSTTGSSMNTEAFF.

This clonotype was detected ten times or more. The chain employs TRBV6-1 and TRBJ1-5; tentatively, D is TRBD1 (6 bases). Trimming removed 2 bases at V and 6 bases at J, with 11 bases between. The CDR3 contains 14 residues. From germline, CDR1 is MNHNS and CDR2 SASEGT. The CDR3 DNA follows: TGTGCCAGCAGTGAAAACAGGGCTACTCAGCCCCAGCATTTT. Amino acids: CASSENRATQPQHF.

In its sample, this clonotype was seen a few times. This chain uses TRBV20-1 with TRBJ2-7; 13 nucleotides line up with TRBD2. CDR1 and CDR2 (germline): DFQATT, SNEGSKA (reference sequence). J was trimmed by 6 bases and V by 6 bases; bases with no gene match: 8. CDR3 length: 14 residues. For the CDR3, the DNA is TGCAGTGCGACGGGACTAGCGGGAATTGGCGAGCAGTACTTC. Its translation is CSATGLAGIGEQYF.

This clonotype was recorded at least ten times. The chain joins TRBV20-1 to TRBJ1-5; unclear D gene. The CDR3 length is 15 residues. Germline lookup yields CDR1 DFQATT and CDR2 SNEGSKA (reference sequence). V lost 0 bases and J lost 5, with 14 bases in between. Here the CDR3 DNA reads TGCAGTGCTAGAGAATACCTAAACTACTATCAGCCCCAGCATTTT. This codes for CSAREYLNYYQPQHF.

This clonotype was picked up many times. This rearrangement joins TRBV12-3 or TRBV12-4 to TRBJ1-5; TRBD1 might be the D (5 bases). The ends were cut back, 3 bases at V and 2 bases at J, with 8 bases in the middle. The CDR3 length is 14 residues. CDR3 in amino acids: CASSFRGGNQPQHF. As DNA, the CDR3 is TGTGCCAGCAGTTTTAGAGGGGGCAATCAGCCCCAGCATTTT.

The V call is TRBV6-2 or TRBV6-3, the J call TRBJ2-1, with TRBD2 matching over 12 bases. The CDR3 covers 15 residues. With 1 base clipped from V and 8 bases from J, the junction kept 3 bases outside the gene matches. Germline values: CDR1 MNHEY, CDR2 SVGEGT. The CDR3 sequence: CASSYLLAGGDEQFF. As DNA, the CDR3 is TGTGCCAGCAGTTACTTGCTAGCGGGGGGGGATGAGCAGTTCTTC.

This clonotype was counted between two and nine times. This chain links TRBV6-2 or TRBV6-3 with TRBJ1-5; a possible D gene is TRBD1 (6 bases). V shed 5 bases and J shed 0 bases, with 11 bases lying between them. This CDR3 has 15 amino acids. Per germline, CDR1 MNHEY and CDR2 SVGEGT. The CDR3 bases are TGTGCCAGCAGTCACGCAGGGGATAGCAATCAGCCCCAGCATTTT. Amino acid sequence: CASSHAGDSNQPQHF.

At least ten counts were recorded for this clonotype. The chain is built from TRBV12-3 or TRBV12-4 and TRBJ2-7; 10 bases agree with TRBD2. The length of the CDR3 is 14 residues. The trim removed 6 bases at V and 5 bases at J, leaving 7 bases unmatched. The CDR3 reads CASRAGGPGHEQYF. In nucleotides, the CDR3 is TGTGCCAGCAGAGCGGGAGGGCCGGGCCACGAGCAGTACTTC.

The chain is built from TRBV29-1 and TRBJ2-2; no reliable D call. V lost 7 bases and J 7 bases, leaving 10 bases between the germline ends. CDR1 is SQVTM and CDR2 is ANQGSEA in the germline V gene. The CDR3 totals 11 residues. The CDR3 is CSAERVGELFF. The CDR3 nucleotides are TGCAGCGCAGAAAGGGTCGGGGAGCTGTTTTTT.

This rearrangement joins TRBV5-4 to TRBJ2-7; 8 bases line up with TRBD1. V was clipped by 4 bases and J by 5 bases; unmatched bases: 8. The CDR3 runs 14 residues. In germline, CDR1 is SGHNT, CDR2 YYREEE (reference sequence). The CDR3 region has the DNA TGTGCCAGCAGCGAGGGACAGGCAAGAAACGAGCAGTACTTC. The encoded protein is CASSEGQARNEQYF.

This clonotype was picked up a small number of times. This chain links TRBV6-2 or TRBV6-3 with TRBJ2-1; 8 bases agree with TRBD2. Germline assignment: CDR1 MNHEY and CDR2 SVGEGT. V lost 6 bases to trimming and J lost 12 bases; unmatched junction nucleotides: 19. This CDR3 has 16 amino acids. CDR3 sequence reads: CASSLELADYTMRQFF. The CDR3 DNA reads TGTGCCAGCAGCCTCGAACTAGCGGATTATACAATGAGGCAGTTCTTC.

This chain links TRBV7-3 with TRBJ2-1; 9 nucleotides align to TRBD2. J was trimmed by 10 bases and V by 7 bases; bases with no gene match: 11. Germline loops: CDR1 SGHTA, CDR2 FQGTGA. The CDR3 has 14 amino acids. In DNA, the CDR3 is TGTGCCAGCAACGCCGCCGGGACTAGCAGGGAGCAGTTCTTC. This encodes CASNAAGTSREQFF.

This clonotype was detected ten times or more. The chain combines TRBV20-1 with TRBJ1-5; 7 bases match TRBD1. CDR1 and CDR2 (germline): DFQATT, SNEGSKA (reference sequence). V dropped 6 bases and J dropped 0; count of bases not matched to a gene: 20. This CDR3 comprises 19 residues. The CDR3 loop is CSAIKDQGVSEYSNQPQHF. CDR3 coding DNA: TGCAGTGCCATTAAAGATCAGGGGGTTAGTGAATATAGCAATCAGCCCCAGCATTTT.

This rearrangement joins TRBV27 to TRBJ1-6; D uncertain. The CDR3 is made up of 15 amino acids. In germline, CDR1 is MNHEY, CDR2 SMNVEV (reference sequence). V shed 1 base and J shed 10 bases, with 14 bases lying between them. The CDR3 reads CASSLLAGSGSPLHF. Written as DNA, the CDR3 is TGTGCCAGCAGTTTATTGGCGGGGTCGGGGTCACCCCTCCACTTT.

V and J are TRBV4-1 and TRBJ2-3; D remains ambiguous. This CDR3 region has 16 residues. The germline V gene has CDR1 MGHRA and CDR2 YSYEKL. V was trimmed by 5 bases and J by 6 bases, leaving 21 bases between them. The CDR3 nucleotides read TGCGCCAGCAGCACCTCCTTTTCGGCCGAGTCGGATACGCAGTATTTT. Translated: CASSTSFSAESDTQYF.

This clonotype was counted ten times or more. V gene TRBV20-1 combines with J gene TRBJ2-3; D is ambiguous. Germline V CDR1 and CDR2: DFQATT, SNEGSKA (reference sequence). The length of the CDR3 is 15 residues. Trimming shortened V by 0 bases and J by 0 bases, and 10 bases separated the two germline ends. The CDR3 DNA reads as TGCAGTGCTAGAGATCTAAGCCGTAGCACAGATACGCAGTATTTT. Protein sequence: CSARDLSRSTDTQYF.

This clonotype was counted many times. Here the CDR3 DNA reads TGTGCCAGCAGCTTTGCAGGAGGGGATTCACCCCTCCACTTT. Its protein is CASSFAGGDSPLHF. V gene TRBV7-2 combines with J gene TRBJ1-6, with D possibly TRBD1 on 5 matching bases. Trimming removed 3 bases from V and 8 bases from J, with 11 bases in between. CDR1 is SGHTA, CDR2 FQGNSA, per germline. The CDR3 is 14 amino acids.

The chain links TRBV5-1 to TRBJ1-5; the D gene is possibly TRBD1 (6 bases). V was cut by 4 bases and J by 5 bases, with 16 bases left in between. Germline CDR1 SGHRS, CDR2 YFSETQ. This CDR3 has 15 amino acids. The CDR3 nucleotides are TGCGCCAGCAGCCAGGAGGGGGGGGTTTATCAGCCCCAGCATTTT. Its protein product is CASSQEGGVYQPQHF.